This is a list of T cell receptor beta chains from one sample in a study of blood T cell repertoires in COVID-19. Data came from immunoSEQ multiplex PCR; TCRdb stores just in-frame clones and leaves some out. In the table there are 140,000 to 150,000 clones, approximately 89% of which are singletons. The sequenced sample was peripheral blood. The receptors were sampled from a woman aged 45-65 years with acute or convalescent COVID-19. The conserved cysteine and the conserved F or W are not part of the CDR3 here. Fields, in order: CDR3 length, J gene, V gene, CDR3 protein.

CDR3 length: 13
J gene: TRBJ2-1
V gene: TRBV5-1
CDR3 protein: ASSLRQEVYNEQF

CDR3 length: 11
J gene: TRBJ2-7
V gene: TRBV3-1/TRBV3-2
CDR3 protein: ASSPGQQYEQY

CDR3 length: 9
J gene: TRBJ2-7
V gene: TRBV20-1
CDR3 protein: SAQGNGVQY

CDR3 length: 12
J gene: TRBJ2-2
V gene: TRBV2
CDR3 protein: ASGARSNTGELF

CDR3 length: 11
J gene: TRBJ2-7
V gene: TRBV29-1
CDR3 protein: SVERLPREEQY

CDR3 length: 14
J gene: TRBJ1-1
V gene: TRBV11-2
CDR3 protein: ASSPRGGGRITEAF

CDR3 length: 13
J gene: TRBJ2-7
V gene: TRBV3-1/TRBV3-2
CDR3 protein: ASSQPLLTSGEQY

CDR3 length: 10
J gene: TRBJ1-2
V gene: TRBV5-1
CDR3 protein: ASSLAGDGYT

CDR3 length: 12
J gene: TRBJ2-7
V gene: TRBV6-5
CDR3 protein: ASSSAGDTYEQY

CDR3 length: 14
J gene: TRBJ1-1
V gene: TRBV3-1/TRBV3-2
CDR3 protein: ASSQDRDFTHTEAF

CDR3 length: 12
J gene: TRBJ2-2
V gene: TRBV29-1
CDR3 protein: SAGDRPQTGELF

CDR3 length: 12
J gene: TRBJ1-2
V gene: TRBV19
CDR3 protein: ASSVWEAMNGYT

CDR3 length: 13
J gene: TRBJ2-2
V gene: TRBV11-3
CDR3 protein: ASSELAGVTGELF

CDR3 length: 14
J gene: TRBJ2-7
V gene: TRBV11-2
CDR3 protein: ASSSGQLAGDHEQY

CDR3 length: 14
J gene: TRBJ2-7
V gene: TRBV7-9
CDR3 protein: ASSLPPSGVGYEQY

CDR3 length: 13
J gene: TRBJ2-6
V gene: TRBV7-7
CDR3 protein: ASSPGRAGANVLT

CDR3 length: 16
J gene: TRBJ2-3
V gene: TRBV5-1
CDR3 protein: ASSSGLAGGGGTDTQY

CDR3 length: 13
J gene: TRBJ1-4
V gene: TRBV11-1
CDR3 protein: ASSLSPSLNEKLF

CDR3 length: 10
J gene: TRBJ1-2
V gene: TRBV18
CDR3 protein: ASSLDWYGYT

CDR3 length: 14
J gene: TRBJ1-1
V gene: TRBV9
CDR3 protein: ASMGGRGGLNTEAF

CDR3 length: 10
J gene: TRBJ1-4
V gene: TRBV5-1
CDR3 protein: ASSLGQEKLF

CDR3 length: 20
J gene: TRBJ1-5
V gene: TRBV19
CDR3 protein: ASSIPPQGAGGEANSNQPQH

CDR3 length: 10
J gene: TRBJ1-2
V gene: TRBV28
CDR3 protein: ASNPRTLGYT

CDR3 length: 14
J gene: TRBJ2-6
V gene: TRBV5-1
CDR3 protein: ASSLNGGAGANVLT

CDR3 length: 12
J gene: TRBJ2-2
V gene: TRBV5-1
CDR3 protein: ASLGTGDTGELF

CDR3 length: 13
J gene: TRBJ1-4
V gene: TRBV5-1
CDR3 protein: ASSLIQGANEKLF

CDR3 length: 13
J gene: TRBJ1-2
V gene: TRBV5-4
CDR3 protein: ASSSAGDGPYGYT

CDR3 length: 15
J gene: TRBJ1-2
V gene: TRBV6-6
CDR3 protein: ASSPDLGGARAYGYT

CDR3 length: 13
J gene: TRBJ2-1
V gene: TRBV5-1
CDR3 protein: ASSFRDSGKGEQF

CDR3 length: 16
J gene: TRBJ2-7
V gene: TRBV4-2
CDR3 protein: ASSQDRSSGTGGYEQY

CDR3 length: 13
J gene: TRBJ2-1
V gene: TRBV9
CDR3 protein: ASSVGTSGRSEQF

CDR3 length: 14
J gene: TRBJ2-1
V gene: TRBV3-1/TRBV3-2
CDR3 protein: ASSQDPSGSWNEQF

CDR3 length: 15
J gene: TRBJ1-3
V gene: TRBV11-3
CDR3 protein: ASSLGTGTDSGNTIY

CDR3 length: 13
J gene: TRBJ1-1
V gene: TRBV30
CDR3 protein: AWSASGTWAAEAF

CDR3 length: 11
J gene: TRBJ1-5
V gene: TRBV18
CDR3 protein: ASSPGEYQPQH

CDR3 length: 12
J gene: TRBJ2-2
V gene: TRBV30
CDR3 protein: AWSKGPRAGELF

CDR3 length: 15
J gene: TRBJ2-5
V gene: TRBV5-6
CDR3 protein: ASHSPSVLAGGETQY

CDR3 length: 12
J gene: TRBJ2-1
V gene: TRBV18
CDR3 protein: ASSGTGGYNEQF

CDR3 length: 13
J gene: TRBJ2-2
V gene: TRBV5-1
CDR3 protein: ASSLAGGNTGELF

CDR3 length: 12
J gene: TRBJ1-1
V gene: TRBV28
CDR3 protein: ASRTVGGNGEAF

CDR3 length: 14
J gene: TRBJ2-7
V gene: TRBV7-9
CDR3 protein: ASSFFGRGASYEQY

CDR3 length: 11
J gene: TRBJ2-1
V gene: TRBV7-2
CDR3 protein: ASSLGMGDEQF

CDR3 length: 15
J gene: TRBJ2-7
V gene: TRBV5-1
CDR3 protein: ASSPGPGLSTFYEQY

CDR3 length: 15
J gene: TRBJ2-7
V gene: TRBV5-5
CDR3 protein: ASSGTGWTTQPYEQY

CDR3 length: 12
J gene: TRBJ1-1
V gene: TRBV5-5
CDR3 protein: ASSLGWGDTEAF

CDR3 length: 12
J gene: TRBJ2-2
V gene: TRBV18
CDR3 protein: ASSPEPGTGELF

CDR3 length: 11
J gene: TRBJ1-4
V gene: TRBV29-1
CDR3 protein: SVMTGVGEKLF

CDR3 length: 14
J gene: TRBJ2-1
V gene: TRBV10-1
CDR3 protein: ASSESLSAHYNEQF

CDR3 length: 14
J gene: TRBJ1-4
V gene: TRBV7-9
CDR3 protein: ASSSWDRATNEKLF

CDR3 length: 12
J gene: TRBJ2-3
V gene: TRBV18
CDR3 protein: ASSPRLSTDTQY

CDR3 length: 14
J gene: TRBJ2-1
V gene: TRBV7-9
CDR3 protein: ASSLTASGRGYEQF

CDR3 length: 18
J gene: TRBJ2-1
V gene: TRBV5-1
CDR3 protein: ASSLRELAGAQSSYNEQF

CDR3 length: 12
J gene: TRBJ1-1
V gene: TRBV5-1
CDR3 protein: ASGSGGGDTEAF

CDR3 length: 11
J gene: TRBJ1-1
V gene: TRBV11-2
CDR3 protein: ASSLVGGTEAF

CDR3 length: 14
J gene: TRBJ2-2
V gene: TRBV5-1
CDR3 protein: ASSSGQVANTGELF

CDR3 length: 13
J gene: TRBJ1-1
V gene: TRBV6-5
CDR3 protein: ASSDTFRGNTEAF

CDR3 length: 12
J gene: TRBJ1-6
V gene: TRBV7-3
CDR3 protein: ASSLTARNSPLH

CDR3 length: 17
J gene: TRBJ1-6
V gene: TRBV28
CDR3 protein: ASSLMALLEAAIQSPLH